One and the same sample provided the 25 T cell receptor beta chains below, sequenced in a study of T-cell memory formation after mild COVID-19. One entry per CDR3 protein results from TCRdb running MiXCR on the 5' RACE reads. The sample consists of about 560,000 distinct CDR3 sequences, roughly 17% of them appearing once. What was sequenced was PBMCs or a T cell subset sorted from them (not recorded which). These receptor sequences come from an adult woman who had mild COVID-19 (a few samples of this study predate the infection). Cell type and time point are not known.

V and J are TRBV2 and TRBJ2-3; tentative D call: TRBD2 (5 bases). The CDR3 loop spans 14 amino acids. CDR1 is SNHLY, CDR2 FYNNEI, per germline. Deletions cut 4 bases from V and 2 bases from J, with 10 bases between. The CDR3 here is CASSASRSTDTQYF. The CDR3 DNA reads as TGTGCCAGCAGTGCTAGCCGCTCCACAGATACGCAGTATTTT.

This clonotype was recorded a few times. Given the absence of the conserved phenylalanine or tryptophan at the CDR3 end, a read error is likely. It is unclear where the CDR3 begins or ends on the DNA, so no DNA is shown, and the CDR3 is as TCRdb lists it. V and J are TRBV5-1 and TRBJ2-7; no DNA check was done on the table's D call, TRBD2. Counting both end residues, the CDR3 totals 12 amino acids. CDR1 is SGHRS, CDR2 YFSETQ, per germline. The CDR3 loop reads CASSLSGTLVRR.

The chain uses TRBV7-6 and TRBJ1-3; D gene unclear. Per germline, CDR1 SGHVS and CDR2 FNYEAQ. Trimming left V 5 bases short and J 4 bases short, with 9 bases between. CDR3 length: 13 residues. CDR3 amino acids: CASSPGWGNTIYF. For the CDR3, the DNA is TGTGCCAGCAGCCCCGGATGGGGAAACACCATATATTTT.

This clonotype was seen repeatedly, ten times or more. The chain combines TRBV28 with TRBJ2-3; D is unresolved. Germline V gene lookup returns CDR1 MDHEN and CDR2 SYDVKM. The germline V and J ends were trimmed by 9 bases and 3 bases, with 10 bases remaining between them. The CDR3 runs to 12 residues. Written as DNA, the CDR3 is TGTGCCAGTTCCTCCGGGACAGATACGCAGTATTTT. Residues: CASSSGTDTQYF.

The rearrangement links TRBV30 to TRBJ2-1; a possible D gene is TRBD2 (7 bases). Trimming pared 0 bases from V and 9 bases from J, leaving 12 bases between. This CDR3 contains 13 residues. Germline CDR1 GTSNPN, CDR2 SVGIG (reference sequence). The CDR3 loop is CAWSVRGAGEQFF. Written as DNA, the CDR3 is TGTGCCTGGAGTGTACGGGGGGCGGGTGAGCAGTTCTTC.

The CDR3 nucleotides are TGTGCCAGCAGTGAAGAGGAGGGAGGGGCCTACGAGCAGTACTTC. It encodes CASSEEEGGAYEQYF. V is TRBV2 and J is TRBJ2-7; 7 positions agree with TRBD2. Germline V gene data show CDR1 as SNHLY and CDR2 as FYNNEI. Trimming at V came to 1 base and at J to 2 bases, leaving 5 bases not matched to a gene. There are 15 residues in the CDR3.

J is TRBJ1-1 and V is TRBV7-8; D is unclear. There are 11 residues in the CDR3. Trimming cost V 5 bases and J 6 bases, with 7 bases left between them. Looked up from germline, CDR1 is SGHVS and CDR2 is FQNEAQ. CDR3 region: CASSPRSEAFF. As DNA, the CDR3 is TGTGCCAGCAGCCCAAGGTCTGAAGCTTTCTTT.

This clonotype was detected only a few times. The V gene is TRBV7-2, the J gene TRBJ2-5, with D possibly TRBD1 on 5 matching bases. The germline V gene has CDR1 SGHTA and CDR2 FQGNSA. The CDR3 totals 14 residues. With 6 bases removed from V and 5 bases from J, the gap between germline ends came to 16 bases. CDR3 in amino acids: CASRQQELSETQYF. In DNA, the CDR3 is TGTGCCAGCAGGCAACAGGAGTTGTCGGAGACCCAGTACTTC.

This sequence joins TRBV19 and TRBJ2-7; 10 positions match TRBD1. The CDR3 loop spans 16 amino acids. Per the germline V gene, CDR1 is LNHDA and CDR2 is SQIVND (reference sequence). J was trimmed by 4 bases and V by 5 bases; bases with no gene match: 11. The CDR3 reads CASSFNPGQGIYEQYF. DNA for the CDR3: TGTGCCAGTAGTTTTAATCCGGGACAGGGGATATACGAGCAGTACTTC.

This clonotype was observed a few times. The CDR3: CASNPKPGVGGYTF. The CDR3 nucleotides read TGTGCCAGCAACCCTAAACCTGGGGTGGGTGGCTACACCTTC. The V gene is TRBV7-2, the J gene TRBJ1-2; D gene ambiguous. The CDR3 is 14 amino acids. Trimming stripped 7 bases from V and 7 bases from J, with 19 bases between. CDR1 and CDR2 from the germline V gene are SGHTA and FQGNSA.

This chain uses TRBV11-3 with TRBJ2-6; D uncertain. The CDR3 consists of 14 residues. Germline V gene lookup returns CDR1 SGHNT and CDR2 YENEEA. Between the trimmed V and J ends, which lost 5 bases and 4 bases, there was a span of 9 bases. The CDR3 DNA reads TGTGCCAGCAGCGCCCCCTGGGGGGCCAACGTCCTGACTTTC. Its translation is CASSAPWGANVLTF.

This clonotype was detected ten times or more. CDR3 loop: CASSFRTSGSTDTQYF. CDR3 coding DNA: TGTGCCAGCAGCTTTCGGACTAGCGGATCCACAGATACGCAGTATTTT. The chain couples TRBV7-9 to TRBJ2-3; TRBD2 matches 10 bases. CDR1 and CDR2 (germline): SEHNR, FQNEAQ (reference sequence). This CDR3 region has 16 residues. Trimming removed 3 bases from V and 2 bases from J; junction bases left unmatched: 5.

This clonotype was picked up a small number of times. The chain is built from TRBV4-1 and TRBJ1-2; 8 nucleotides line up with TRBD1. This CDR3 region has 16 residues. Germline CDR1 reads MGHRA; CDR2 reads YSYEKL. J lost 2 bases, V lost 0 bases, and 5 bases had no gene match. The CDR3 DNA follows: TGCGCCAGCAGCCAAGATCCAGCAGGGGGCAACTATGGCTACACCTTC. Its translation is CASSQDPAGGNYGYTF.

The chain recombines TRBV6-2 or TRBV6-3 with TRBJ1-1; 8 bases align to TRBD1. This CDR3 region has 11 residues. V was pared by 6 bases and J by 9 bases, with 3 bases of the junction left unmatched. CDR1 is MNHEY, CDR2 SVGEGT, per germline. CDR3: CASRQGGKAFF. The CDR3 DNA reads TGTGCCAGCAGACAGGGGGGAAAAGCTTTCTTT.

This clonotype was seen only a few times. V is TRBV7-9 and J is TRBJ2-3, with 7 bases fitting TRBD2. Germline CDR1 and CDR2: SEHNR and FQNEAQ (reference sequence). There are 16 residues in the CDR3. The V and J ends lost 4 bases and 2 bases, in that order; junction bases with no gene match: 9. In nucleotides, the CDR3 is TGTGCCAGCAGCTCCGGGCAGGGAGGGACCACAGATACGCAGTATTTT. Amino acids: CASSSGQGGTTDTQYF.

This sequence joins TRBV7-7 and TRBJ2-5; a weak D match, TRBD2 (6 bases). Germline CDR1 SSHAT, CDR2 FNYEAQ (reference sequence). This CDR3 region has 16 residues. V was clipped by 7 bases and J by 4 bases, with 22 bases between them. CDR3 region: CASTPPGLLRGETQYF. The CDR3 bases are TGTGCCAGCACCCCTCCGGGACTCCTACGCGGAGAGACCCAGTACTTC.

Ten or more counts support this clonotype. The genes are TRBV7-6 and TRBJ2-3; tentatively, D is TRBD1 or TRBD2 (6 bases each). The CDR3 totals 15 residues. V lost 4 bases and J 2 bases, leaving 13 bases between the germline ends. Looked up from germline, CDR1 is SGHVS and CDR2 is FNYEAQ. Here the CDR3 DNA reads TGTGCCAGCAGCTCTCCGGGGGACAACACAGATACGCAGTATTTT. Translating gives CASSSPGDNTDTQYF.

Points on this clonotype: Germline and junction disagree at one end, which may indicate a read error. The chain uses TRBV3-1 and TRBJ1-1, with a tentative D call TRBD1 (5 bases). Germline V lookup: CDR1 LGHDT, CDR2 YNNKEL (reference sequence). The CDR3 is 13 amino acids. CDR3 sequence: CSSSQVGGTGAFF. The CDR3 DNA reads TGTTCCAGCAGCCAAGTAGGCGGGACCGGAGCTTTCTTT.

This sequence joins TRBV9 and TRBJ1-5, with D possibly matching TRBD1 (6 bases). V shed 2 bases and J shed 7 bases, with 16 bases lying between them. Germline V lookup: CDR1 SGDLS, CDR2 YYNGEE. The CDR3 spans 15 residues. The CDR3, as DNA: TGTGCCAGCAGCGTGGAGCCACAGGGAGGGCAGCCCCAGCATTTT. Translating it yields CASSVEPQGGQPQHF.

This clonotype was seen repeatedly, ten times or more. The chain links TRBV7-3 to TRBJ2-1; D not certain. Deletions cut 3 bases from V and 8 bases from J, with 5 bases between. This CDR3 is 11 amino acids long. The germline gives CDR1 SGHTA, CDR2 FQGTGA. Here the CDR3 DNA reads TGTGCCAGCAGCTTCCACCATGAGCAGTTCTTC. It encodes CASSFHHEQFF.

This clonotype has ten or more counts. The chain carries TRBV24-1 and TRBJ2-2; 7 positions agree with TRBD1. CDR3 length: 19 amino acids. Looked up from germline, CDR1 is KGHDR and CDR2 is SFDVKD. Losses at the gene ends were 4 bases for V and 4 bases for J; bases not matched to a gene: 17. The CDR3 loop reads CATSDPAGTVRFGTGELFF. The CDR3 DNA reads as TGTGCCACCAGTGACCCCGCCGGGACAGTCAGGTTTGGCACCGGGGAGCTGTTTTTT.

The V gene is TRBV7-6, the J gene TRBJ2-5; D is ambiguous. The CDR3 is made up of 16 amino acids. Germline V gene sequence: CDR1 SGHVS, CDR2 FNYEAQ. Trimming removed 2 bases at V and 4 bases at J, with 17 bases between. CDR3 nucleotides: TGTGCCAGCAGCTTATCTTCGGGTACTTCATCAGAGACCCAGTACTTC. It encodes CASSLSSGTSSETQYF.

This clonotype was detected ten times or more. This chain connects TRBV5-1 to TRBJ2-4; 7 bases align to TRBD2. The CDR3 has 19 amino acids. CDR1 is SGHRS and CDR2 is YFSETQ in the germline V gene. The J segment lost 1 base and the V segment lost 2 bases, leaving 15 bases of the junction unmatched. This chain's CDR3 is CASSFDFGGKSPAKNIQYF. DNA of the CDR3: TGCGCCAGCAGCTTCGATTTCGGGGGGAAGAGTCCCGCCAAAAACATTCAGTACTTC.

The CDR3 DNA sequence: TGTGCCAGCAGTTTCCGCCCTCATATAAACACCATATATTTT. It is translated as CASSFRPHINTIYF. The chain has TRBV6-5 and TRBJ1-3; no definite D call. The CDR3 runs to 14 residues. V lost 4 bases and J 6 bases, leaving 13 bases between the germline ends. From germline, CDR1 is MNHEY and CDR2 SVGAGI.

This clonotype was recorded many times. The chain uses TRBV5-1 and TRBJ2-3; the match to TRBD1 covers 7 bases. Germline loops: CDR1 SGHRS, CDR2 YFSETQ. Trimming cost V 5 bases and J 4 bases; bases outside gene matches: 4. There are 13 residues in the CDR3. In DNA form, the CDR3 reads TGCGCCAGCAGACGACAGGGCCCAGATACGCAGTATTTT. Translating gives CASRRQGPDTQYF.